The clone carrying this TCR beta chain was counted ten times or more. Its target is not known. The source of the sample is a study of CD8+CD57+ T cells in acquired aplastic anemia. For the study at large: Sorted CD4+ and CD8+ cells yielded roughly 3 ug of DNA on average. Study-level findings and limits: Comparison of patients with controls identified some 29 shared CD8+ CDR3 sequences. Researchers reported that CD8+ Simpson's diversity was not significantly different in patients versus controls.

The template for TCR beta VDJ and CDR3 sequence profiling was genomic DNA. TCRdb re-called the reads with MiXCR, one entry per CDR3 protein. The data show roughly 300,000 distinct CDR3 sequences, with approximately 57% seen just once and 6.5% to 10% held by the top ten. CDR1 is DFQATT, CDR2 SNEGSKA, per germline (reference sequence). The CDR3 is 17 amino acids. V was shortened by 0 bases and J by 4 bases, with 21 bases between the two germline ends. The J gene is TRBJ1-2, the V gene TRBV20-1; no clear D gene. This sequence originates from a human donor with severe aplastic anemia or a healthy control (not recorded which). The sample taken for sequencing was sorted CD4+, CD8+, or CD8+CD57+ T cells (not recorded which) from PBMCs. CDR3 sequence (DNA): TGCAGTGCTAGAGATCAGGCCAACCAATTGCCCCTCTATGGCTACACCTTC. Translating gives CSARDQANQLPLYGYTF.